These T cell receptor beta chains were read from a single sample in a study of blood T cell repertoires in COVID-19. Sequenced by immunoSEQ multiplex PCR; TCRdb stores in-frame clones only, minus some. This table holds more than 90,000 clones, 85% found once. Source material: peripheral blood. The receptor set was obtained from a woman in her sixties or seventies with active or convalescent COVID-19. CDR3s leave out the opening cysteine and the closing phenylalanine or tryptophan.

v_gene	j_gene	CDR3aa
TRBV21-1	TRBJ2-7	ASSPPGLAGYYEQY
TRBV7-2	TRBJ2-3	ASSPDSLGTDTQY
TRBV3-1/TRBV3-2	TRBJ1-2	ASSGDSNGYT
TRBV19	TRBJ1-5	ASRTDPTVPQH
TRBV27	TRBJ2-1	ASSFYGTSAGNEQF
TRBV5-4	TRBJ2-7	ASSLGSSSYEQY
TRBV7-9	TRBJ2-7	ASSLGTATYEQY
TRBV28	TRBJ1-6	ASSSKVQGNSPLH
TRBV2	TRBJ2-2	ASRESGRGELF
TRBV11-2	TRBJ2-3	ASSSLVRRGPDTQY
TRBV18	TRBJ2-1	ASSPWTEDAIEQF
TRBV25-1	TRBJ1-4	ASTTNRATNEKLF
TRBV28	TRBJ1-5	ASSKDRGGNQPQH
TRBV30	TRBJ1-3	AWRSPGNTIY
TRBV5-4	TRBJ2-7	ASSSPGTGTYEQY